Following are 2 T cell receptor beta chains from one sample sequenced in a study of shared clonotypes between healthy human individuals. The naive CD8 fraction comprised CD45RO-negative cells positively selected for CCR7 and excluded terminally differentiated effector memory CD45RA+ cells. Some clones are missing from TCRdb's copy, which holds only in-frame ones; the method was immunoSEQ multiplex PCR. Of over 800,000 clones in the sample, more than 85% were seen once. The sequencing input was naive CD8+ T cells sorted from blood. The receptors derive from a young man in good health.

The count of this clone is one. V gene TRBV7-6 combines with J gene TRBJ2-1, with 7 bases identical to TRBD2. The CDR3 spans 16 residues. CDR1 SGHVS and CDR2 FNYEAQ come from the germline V gene. V trimming: 4 bases; J trimming: 6 bases; junction bases outside the gene matches: 12. The CDR3 sequence is CASSSSVNSGGNEQFF. DNA of the CDR3: TGTGCCAGCAGCTCTTCTGTTAATTCGGGAGGCAATGAGCAGTTCTTC.

This clone was counted once. The V call is TRBV18, the J call TRBJ2-1; 7 bases match TRBD2. The CDR3 contains 14 residues. The V gene's germline CDR1 is KGHSH and CDR2 LQKENI. Unmatched junction bases numbered 2, after V lost 3 bases and J lost 3 bases. The CDR3 DNA reads as TGTGCCAGCTCACCGGGACTAAACTACAATGAGCAGTTCTTC. Protein product: CASSPGLNYNEQFF.